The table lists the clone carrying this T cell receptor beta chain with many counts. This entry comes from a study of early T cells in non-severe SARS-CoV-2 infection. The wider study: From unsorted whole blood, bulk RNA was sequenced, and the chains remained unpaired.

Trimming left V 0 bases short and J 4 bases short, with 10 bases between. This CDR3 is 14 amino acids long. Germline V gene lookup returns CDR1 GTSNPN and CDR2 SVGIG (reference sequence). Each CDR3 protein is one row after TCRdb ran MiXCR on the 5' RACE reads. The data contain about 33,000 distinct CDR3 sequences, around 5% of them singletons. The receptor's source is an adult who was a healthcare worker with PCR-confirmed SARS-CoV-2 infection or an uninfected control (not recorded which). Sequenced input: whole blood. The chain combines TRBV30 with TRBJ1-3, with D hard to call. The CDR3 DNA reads TGTGCCTGGAGTGTGTCAGGTTCAGGAAACACCATATATTTT. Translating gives CAWSVSGSGNTIYF.